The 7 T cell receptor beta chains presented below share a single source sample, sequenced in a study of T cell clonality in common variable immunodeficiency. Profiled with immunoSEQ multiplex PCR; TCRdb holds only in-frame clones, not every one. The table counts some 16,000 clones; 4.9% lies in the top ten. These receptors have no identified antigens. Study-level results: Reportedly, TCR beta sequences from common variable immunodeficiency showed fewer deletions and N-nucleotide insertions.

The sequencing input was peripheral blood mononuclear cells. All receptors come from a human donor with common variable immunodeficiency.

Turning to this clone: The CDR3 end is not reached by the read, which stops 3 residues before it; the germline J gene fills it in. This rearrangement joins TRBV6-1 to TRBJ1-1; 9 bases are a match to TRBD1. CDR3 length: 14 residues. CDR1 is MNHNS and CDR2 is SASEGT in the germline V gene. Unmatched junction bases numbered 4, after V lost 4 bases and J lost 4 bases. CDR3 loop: CASSADRGVTEAFF. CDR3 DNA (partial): TGTGCCAGCAGTGCGGACAGGGGCGTCACTGAA.

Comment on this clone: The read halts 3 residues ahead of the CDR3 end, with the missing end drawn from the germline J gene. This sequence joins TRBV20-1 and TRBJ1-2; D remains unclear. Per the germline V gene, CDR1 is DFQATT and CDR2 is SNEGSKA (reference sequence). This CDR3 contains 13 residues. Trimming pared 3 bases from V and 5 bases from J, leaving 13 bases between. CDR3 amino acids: CSARSPEGYGYTF. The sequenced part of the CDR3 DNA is TGCAGTGCTAGGTCCCCAGAAGGTTATGGC.

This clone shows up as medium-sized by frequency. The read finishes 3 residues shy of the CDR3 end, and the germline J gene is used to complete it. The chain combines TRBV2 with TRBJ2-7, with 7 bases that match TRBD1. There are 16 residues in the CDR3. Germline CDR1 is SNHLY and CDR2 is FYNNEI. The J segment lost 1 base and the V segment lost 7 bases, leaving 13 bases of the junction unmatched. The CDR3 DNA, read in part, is TGTGCCAGCACCAACCCTTCCGGGACAGCTTCCTACGAG. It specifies CASTNPSGTASYE. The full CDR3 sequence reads CASTNPSGTASYEQYF. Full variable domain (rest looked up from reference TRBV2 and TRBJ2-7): EPEVTQTPSHQVTQMGQEVILRCVPISNHLYFYWYRQILGQKVEFLVSFYNNEISEKSEIFDDQFSVERPDGSNFTLKIRSTKLEDSAMYFCASTNPSGTASYEQYFGPGTRLTVT.

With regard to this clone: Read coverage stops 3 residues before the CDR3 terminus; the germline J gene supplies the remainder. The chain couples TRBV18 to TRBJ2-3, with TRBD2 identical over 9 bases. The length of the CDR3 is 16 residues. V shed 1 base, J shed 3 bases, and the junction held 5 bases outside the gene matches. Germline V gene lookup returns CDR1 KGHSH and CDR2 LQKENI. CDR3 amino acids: CASSPLAGEGTDTQYF. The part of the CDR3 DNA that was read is TGTGCCAGCTCACCACTAGCGGGAGAGGGAACAGATACG.

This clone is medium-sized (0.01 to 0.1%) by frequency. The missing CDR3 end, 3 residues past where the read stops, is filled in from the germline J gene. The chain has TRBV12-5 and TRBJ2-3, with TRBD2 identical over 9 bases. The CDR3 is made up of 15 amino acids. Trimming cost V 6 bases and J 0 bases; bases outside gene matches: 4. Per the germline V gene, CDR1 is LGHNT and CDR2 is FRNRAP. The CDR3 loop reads CASGQGLASTDTQYF. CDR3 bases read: TGTGCTAGTGGCCAGGGACTAGCTAGCACAGATACG.

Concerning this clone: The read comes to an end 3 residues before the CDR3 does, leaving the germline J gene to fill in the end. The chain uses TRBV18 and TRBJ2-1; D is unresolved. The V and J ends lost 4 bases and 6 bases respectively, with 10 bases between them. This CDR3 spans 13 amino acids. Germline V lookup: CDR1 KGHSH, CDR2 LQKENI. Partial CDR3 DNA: TGTGCCAGCTCACGTTTAGGGCGCAATGAG. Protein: CASSRLGRNE. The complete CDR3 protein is CASSRLGRNEQFF.

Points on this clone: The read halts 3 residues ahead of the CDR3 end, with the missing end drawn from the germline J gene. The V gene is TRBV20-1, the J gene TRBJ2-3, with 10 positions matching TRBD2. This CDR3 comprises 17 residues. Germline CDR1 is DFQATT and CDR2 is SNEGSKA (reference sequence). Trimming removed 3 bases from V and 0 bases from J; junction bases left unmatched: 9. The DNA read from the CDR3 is TGCAGTGCTAGCCCCCCTAGCGGGGGCCTAAGCACAGATACG. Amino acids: CSASPPSGGLSTDT. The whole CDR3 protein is CSASPPSGGLSTDTQYF.